This T cell receptor beta chain was recorded in a study of T cell responses to AZD1222 COVID-19 vaccine. Germline assignment: CDR1 ENHRY and CDR2 SYGVKD. Trimming cost V 3 bases and J 7 bases; bases outside gene matches: 10. CDR3 length: 16 residues. Assay: immunoSEQ multiplex PCR; the TCRdb copy retains only in-frame clones and omits some. The table records roughly 150,000 clones, about 90% of them present only once. V and J are TRBV10-3 and TRBJ2-1; 9 bases are shared with TRBD1. Sequenced material: peripheral blood, taken on day 0 of AZD1222 vaccination. The clonotype was recovered from an adult in good health. The CDR3 spells CAISENIQGALNEQFF. For the CDR3, the DNA is TGTGCCATCAGTGAAAATATACAGGGGGCACTTAATGAGCAGTTCTTC.